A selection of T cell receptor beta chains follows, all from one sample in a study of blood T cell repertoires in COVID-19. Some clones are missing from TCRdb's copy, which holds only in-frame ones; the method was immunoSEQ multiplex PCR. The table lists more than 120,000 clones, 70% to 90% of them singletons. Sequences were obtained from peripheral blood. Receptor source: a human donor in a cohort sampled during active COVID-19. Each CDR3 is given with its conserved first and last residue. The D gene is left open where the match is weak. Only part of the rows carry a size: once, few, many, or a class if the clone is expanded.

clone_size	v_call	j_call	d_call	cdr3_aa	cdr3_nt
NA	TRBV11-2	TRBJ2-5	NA	CASSSGRTVQETQYF	TGTGCCAGCAGCTCGGGTCGGACAGTCCAAGAGACCCAGTACTTC
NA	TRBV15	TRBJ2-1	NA	CATAGAPSSYNEQFF	TGTGCCACCGCTGGGGCACCGAGCTCCTACAATGAGCAGTTCTTC
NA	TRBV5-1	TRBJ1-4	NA	CASRDGGLNEKLFF	TGCGCCAGCAGAGACGGCGGTCTAAATGAAAAACTGTTTTTT
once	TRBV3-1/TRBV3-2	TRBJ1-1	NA	CASSQATEAFF	TGTGCCAGCAGCCAAGCTACTGAAGCTTTCTTT
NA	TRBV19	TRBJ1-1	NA	CASSTSLGTEAFF	TGTGCCAGTAGTACGTCACTAGGCACTGAAGCTTTCTTT
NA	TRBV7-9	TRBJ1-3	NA	CASSVGAEGGNTIYF	TGTGCCAGCAGCGTCGGCGCGGAGGGTGGAAACACCATATATTTT
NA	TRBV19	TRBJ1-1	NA	CASTKLPGAEAFF	TGTGCCAGTACCAAACTTCCTGGGGCGGAGGCTTTCTTT
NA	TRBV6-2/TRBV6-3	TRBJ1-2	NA	CASSSIRAGGYTF	TGTGCCAGCAGTTCCATCAGGGCCGGGGGCTACACCTTC
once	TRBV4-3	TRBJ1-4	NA	CASSQDSGVGEKLFF	TGCGCCAGCAGCCAAGACTCAGGGGTCGGAGAAAAACTGTTTTTT
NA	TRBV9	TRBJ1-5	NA	CASSVDWGEGQPQHF	TGTGCCAGCAGCGTAGATTGGGGGGAGGGCCAGCCCCAGCATTTT
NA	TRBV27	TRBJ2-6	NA	CASSSIPWANVLTF	TGTGCCAGCAGTTCTATTCCCTGGGCCAACGTCCTGACTTTC
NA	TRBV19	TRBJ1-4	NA	CASSISTGGNEKLFF	TGTGCCAGTAGTATAAGTACCGGGGGTAATGAAAAACTGTTTTTT
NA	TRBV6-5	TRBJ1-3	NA	CASSSDNRSGNTIYF	TGTGCCAGCAGCTCTGACAATCGCTCTGGAAACACCATATATTTT